Listed here are 26 T cell receptor beta chains from one sample, sequenced in a study of cytomegalovirus exposure and HLA in healthy donors. 13 Jbeta primers and 60 Vbeta primers were used for the PCR. Measured with immunoSEQ multiplex PCR; TCRdb has only the in-frame clones, and not every one. The repertoire holds approximately 150,000 clones, with 70% to 80% as singletons. What was sequenced was PBMCs. These receptors all stem from a middle-aged man in good health and CMV-seronegative.

A note on this clone: The same CDR3 arises from other DNA sequences in this sample as well. The chain is built from TRBV27 and TRBJ1-4, with a tentative D call TRBD1 (5 bases). The CDR3 sequence is 13 residues long. V shed 9 bases and J shed 8 bases, with 16 bases lying between them. Germline assignment: CDR1 MNHEY and CDR2 SMNVEV (reference sequence). This chain's CDR3 is CASGRRGEEKLFF. The DNA for the CDR3 is TGTGCCAGTGGGCGGAGGGGAGAGGAAAAACTGTTTTTT.

The rearrangement uses TRBV18 and TRBJ2-2; D is unclear. The CDR3 runs 12 residues. CDR1 KGHSH and CDR2 LQKENI come from the germline V gene. Trimming removed 3 bases at V and 8 bases at J, with 7 bases between. The CDR3 region is CASSPLSGELFF. The CDR3 DNA is TGTGCCAGCTCACCTTTATCGGGGGAGCTGTTTTTT.

Only one count was recorded for this clone. The chain carries TRBV6-5 and TRBJ2-5; possible D gene TRBD1, 5 bases. Germline loops: CDR1 MNHEY, CDR2 SVGAGI. This CDR3 spans 11 amino acids. CDR3 loop: CGRAYGETQYF. DNA of the CDR3: TGTGGCAGGGCGTACGGGGAGACCCAGTACTTC.

The chain carries TRBV28 and TRBJ1-5; 8 positions agree with TRBD1. This CDR3 contains 16 residues. CDR1 and CDR2 (germline): MDHEN, SYDVKM. J gave up 10 bases and V 3 bases, and 14 bases lay outside the gene matches. This CDR3 reads CASSFGGQGAYTPQHF. The CDR3, as DNA: TGTGCCAGCAGTTTCGGGGGCCAGGGGGCGTATACCCCCCAGCATTTT. Full variable domain (remainder filled in from reference TRBV28 and TRBJ1-5): DVKVTQSSRYLVKRTGEKVFLECVQDMDHENMFWYRQDPGLGLRLIYFSYDVKMKEKGDIPEGYSVSREKKERFSLILESASTNQTSMYLCASSFGGQGAYTPQHFGDGTRLSIL.

The chain couples TRBV5-1 to TRBJ2-7; D might be TRBD1 (5 bases). The CDR3 runs to 14 residues. In germline, CDR1 is SGHRS, CDR2 YFSETQ. The V gene lost 7 bases and the J gene lost 0 bases, with 14 bases spanning the gap. The CDR3 region has the DNA TGCGCCAGCTCCGACAGCGCCTCCTCCTACGAGCAGTACTTC. Encoded protein: CASSDSASSYEQYF.

The V call is TRBV19, the J call TRBJ1-5; D uncertain. The CDR3 has 12 residues. Germline V lookup: CDR1 LNHDA, CDR2 SQIVND (reference sequence). Trimming pared 6 bases from V and 2 bases from J, leaving 5 bases between. The CDR3 DNA reads TGTGCCAGTAGGGCGGGCAATCAGCCCCAGCATTTT. This sequence encodes CASRAGNQPQHF.

The chain couples TRBV15 to TRBJ1-5, with a possible D match to TRBD1 (6 bases). V was cut by 4 bases and J by 6 bases, with 13 bases left in between. The CDR3 totals 14 residues. CDR1 and CDR2 from the germline V gene are LNHNV and YYDKDF (reference sequence). The CDR3 nucleotides read TGTGCCACCAGCACCTACGGGGGGGCTCAGCCCCAGCATTTT. Translated, it gives CATSTYGGAQPQHF.

The rearrangement joins TRBV30 to TRBJ2-7; the D is unclear. Trimming cost V 2 bases and J 0 bases, with 11 bases left between them. The CDR3 is 14 residues long. Germline values: CDR1 GTSNPN, CDR2 SVGIG (reference sequence). CDR3 DNA sequence: TGTGCCTGGAGTCAGGCAGCTGACTCCTACGAGCAGTACTTC. As protein: CAWSQAADSYEQYF.

This chain joins TRBV5-1 and TRBJ1-3, with TRBD1 matching over 8 bases. The CDR3 has 18 residues. Germline CDR1 SGHRS, CDR2 YFSETQ. With 0 bases clipped from V and 0 bases from J, the junction kept 8 bases outside the gene matches. The CDR3 spells CASSLAGTGYSSGNTIYF. DNA for the CDR3: TGCGCCAGCAGCTTGGCAGGGACAGGTTATAGCTCTGGAAACACCATATATTTT.

V is TRBV6-4 and J is TRBJ2-5; TRBD2 agrees at 10 bases. Germline assignment: CDR1 MRHNA and CDR2 SNTAGT. V lost 4 bases, J lost 2 bases, and 7 bases stayed unmatched. CDR3 length: 16 amino acids. The DNA for the CDR3 is TGTGCCAGCAGTGTCACTAGCGGGGTGCCTCAAGAGACCCAGTACTTC. Protein product: CASSVTSGVPQETQYF.

V gene TRBV6-6 combines with J gene TRBJ2-7; 7 positions match TRBD1. The CDR3 is 13 residues long. Germline lookup yields CDR1 MNHNY and CDR2 SVGAGI (reference sequence). V was pared by 5 bases and J by 6 bases, with 7 bases of the junction left unmatched. The CDR3 is CASSPNRGSEQYF. In DNA form, the CDR3 reads TGTGCCAGCAGTCCCAACAGGGGTAGCGAGCAGTACTTC.

The rearrangement joins TRBV6-1 to TRBJ2-7; D remains unclear. Deletions cut 2 bases from V and 0 bases from J, with 8 bases between. This CDR3 contains 14 residues. Germline-derived CDR1 and CDR2 are MNHNS and SASEGT. The CDR3 sequence: CASSESNISYEQYF. DNA of the CDR3: TGTGCCAGCAGTGAAAGTAACATCTCCTACGAGCAGTACTTC.

The chain has TRBV7-8 and TRBJ1-5, with TRBD1 matching 7 bases. Trimming took 5 bases from V and 4 from J; bases not matched to a gene: 5. Germline V CDR1 and CDR2: SGHVS, FQNEAQ. This CDR3 has 14 residues. The CDR3 DNA is TGTGCCAGCAGCGACCGGGACAGAAATCAGCCCCAGCATTTT. It is translated as CASSDRDRNQPQHF.

The chain employs TRBV5-1 and TRBJ1-6; TRBD1 might be the D (5 bases). This CDR3 has 15 amino acids. V lost 0 bases, J lost 14 bases, and 18 bases lay in between. Germline V gene data show CDR1 as SGHRS and CDR2 as YFSETQ. The CDR3 reads CASSLDDSPRGSLHF. As DNA, the CDR3 is TGCGCCAGCAGCTTGGATGACAGTCCCCGAGGATCCCTCCACTTT.

The chain employs TRBV2 and TRBJ2-3; 8 positions match TRBD2. The CDR3 sequence is 16 residues long. V lost 7 bases to trimming and J lost 4 bases; unmatched junction nucleotides: 13. Germline V gene lookup returns CDR1 SNHLY and CDR2 FYNNEI. CDR3 in amino acids: CASTEWGSGGADTQYF. The CDR3 coding sequence is TGTGCCAGCACCGAATGGGGGAGCGGGGGTGCAGATACGCAGTATTTT.

The CDR3 protein is CAWSVTGIRVWNTIYF. The CDR3 nucleotides are TGTGCCTGGAGTGTAACAGGGATAAGGGTATGGAACACCATATATTTT. The chain is built from TRBV30 and TRBJ1-3, with a tentative D call TRBD1 (6 bases). Germline V gene lookup returns CDR1 GTSNPN and CDR2 SVGIG (reference sequence). This CDR3 region has 16 residues. V shed 0 bases and J shed 7 bases, with 19 bases lying between them.

The J gene is TRBJ1-4, the V gene TRBV10-1, with D possibly TRBD1 on 6 matching bases. The CDR3 contains 16 residues. V lost 8 bases to trimming and J lost 0 bases, with 16 bases between them. Germline lookup yields CDR1 WNHNN and CDR2 SYGVQD (reference sequence). Here the CDR3 reads CASYPGTQATNEKLFF. CDR3 coding DNA: TGCGCCAGCTACCCCGGGACACAGGCAACTAATGAAAAACTGTTTTTT.

This chain connects TRBV20-1 to TRBJ2-7, with D maybe TRBD2 (6 bases). Germline CDR1 is DFQATT and CDR2 is SNEGSKA (reference sequence). V lost 6 bases to trimming and J lost 3 bases, with 9 bases between them. The CDR3 covers 11 residues. The CDR3 loop is CSAQDYYEQYF. Written as DNA, the CDR3 is TGCAGTGCGCAGGACTACTACGAGCAGTACTTC.

V and J are TRBV5-1 and TRBJ2-7; TRBD1 might be the D (6 bases). V was shortened by 5 bases and J by 5 bases, with 20 bases between the two germline ends. CDR3 length: 15 amino acids. The V gene's germline CDR1 is SGHRS and CDR2 YFSETQ. The CDR3: CASSYTGNSGNEQYF. DNA of the CDR3: TGCGCCAGCAGTTATACAGGGAATTCAGGGAACGAGCAGTACTTC.

V and J are TRBV5-5 and TRBJ2-4; tentatively, D is TRBD2 (6 bases). Trimming took off 4 bases at V and 1 base at J, with 15 bases between the two ends. Germline V gene sequence: CDR1 SGHKS, CDR2 YYEKEE (reference sequence). The CDR3 contains 16 residues. CDR3 protein: CASSGSGLVAKNIQYF. CDR3 coding DNA: TGTGCCAGCAGCGGAAGCGGGTTGGTGGCCAAAAACATTCAGTACTTC.

This chain connects TRBV27 to TRBJ1-5; possibly TRBD1 for D (6 bases). CDR1 is MNHEY and CDR2 is SMNVEV in the germline V gene (reference sequence). This CDR3 comprises 16 residues. Trimming took off 7 bases at V and 0 bases at J, with 16 bases between the two ends. In DNA, the CDR3 is TGTGCCAGCACCTTAGAGGACAGAACTAGCAATCAGCCCCAGCATTTT. Translating it yields CASTLEDRTSNQPQHF.

The chain carries TRBV7-9 and TRBJ2-4, with 14 bases fitting TRBD2. In germline, CDR1 is SEHNR, CDR2 FQNEAQ (reference sequence). The CDR3 is 16 amino acids. V was clipped by 5 bases and J by 10 bases; unmatched bases: 10. CDR3 amino acids: CASSLTSGGAFGIQYF. The CDR3 nucleotides read TGTGCCAGCAGCCTGACTAGCGGGGGGGCGTTTGGGATTCAGTACTTC. The full variable domain, in which reference TRBV7-9 and TRBJ2-4 provide the parts outside the CDR3, is DTGVSQNPRHKITKRGQNVTFRCDPISEHNRLYWYRQTLGQGPEFLTYFQNEAQLEKSRLLSDRFSAERPKGSFSTLEIQRTEQGDSAMYLCASSLTSGGAFGIQYFGAGTRLSVL.

This clone was seen more than once but under ten times. The genes are TRBV4-2 and TRBJ1-5, with 8 bases aligning to TRBD1. The CDR3 loop spans 14 amino acids. V was pared by 2 bases and J by 6 bases, with 3 bases of the junction left unmatched. Germline lookup yields CDR1 LGHNA and CDR2 YNFKEQ. CDR3 sequence: CASSQTGGIQPQHF. DNA for the CDR3: TGTGCCAGCAGCCAAACAGGGGGAATTCAGCCCCAGCATTTT.

The chain links TRBV14 to TRBJ1-3, with 7 bases aligning to TRBD1. The germline V gene encodes CDR1 SGHDN and CDR2 FVKESK. CDR3 length: 13 amino acids. The V gene end was trimmed by 4 bases and the J gene end by 4 bases; junction bases not matched to a gene: 1. CDR3 in DNA: TGTGCCAGCAGCCCGACAGGGGGAAACACCATATATTTT. It encodes CASSPTGGNTIYF.

The rearrangement joins TRBV27 to TRBJ2-3, with 8 nucleotides matching TRBD1. V shed 6 bases and J 2 bases; nucleotides not matched to a gene: 13. Germline V gives CDR1 MNHEY, CDR2 SMNVEV (reference sequence). This CDR3 is 17 amino acids long. The CDR3 sequence is CASRPDPGQVPTDTQYF. Written as DNA, the CDR3 is TGTGCCAGCAGGCCAGATCCGGGACAGGTCCCCACAGATACGCAGTATTTT.

In the case of this clone: Other nucleotide sequences from this sample produce the same CDR3. Here the CDR3 reads CASSQTSSSYEQYF. The CDR3 DNA is TGCGCCAGCAGCCAGACTAGCAGTAGCTACGAGCAGTACTTC. The chain combines TRBV5-1 with TRBJ2-7; 7 nucleotides match TRBD2. This CDR3 is 14 amino acids long. Germline-derived CDR1 and CDR2 are SGHRS and YFSETQ. Trimming removed 4 bases from V and 3 bases from J; junction bases left unmatched: 7. Full variable domain (outside the CDR3, taken from reference TRBV5-1 and TRBJ2-7): KAGVTQTPRYLIKTRGQQVTLSCSPISGHRSVSWYQQTPGQGLQFLFEYFSETQRNKGNFPGRFSGRQFSNSRSEMNVSTLELGDSALYLCASSQTSSSYEQYFGPGTRLTVT.